This T cell receptor beta chain was captured by sequencing in a study of T-cell reconstitution after alpha-beta-depleted transplantation in children. Worth noting for this clonotype: At one boundary the junction diverges from the germline segment, which might be a read error.

Germline CDR1 and CDR2: SGHDT and YYEEEE. The CDR3 spans 15 residues. Molecular barcoding with unique molecular identifiers was used for the TCRbeta library. TCRdb re-called the PCR reads through MiXCR, storing one row per CDR3 protein. The sample carries approximately 350,000 distinct CDR3 sequences, 10% recorded once. The chain links TRBV5-6 to TRBJ2-7; perhaps D is TRBD1 or TRBD2 (5 bases each). The sequence was collected from a human donor who donated a stem cell graft to a child with acute lymphoblastic leukemia. Sequencing used PBMCs from the stem cell graft donor, obtained from the stem cell graft. CDR3 residues: CASSFGDHILRSGHF. The CDR3 coding sequence is TGTGCCAGCAGCTTCGGGGACCATATCTTACGAAGCGGCCACTTC.